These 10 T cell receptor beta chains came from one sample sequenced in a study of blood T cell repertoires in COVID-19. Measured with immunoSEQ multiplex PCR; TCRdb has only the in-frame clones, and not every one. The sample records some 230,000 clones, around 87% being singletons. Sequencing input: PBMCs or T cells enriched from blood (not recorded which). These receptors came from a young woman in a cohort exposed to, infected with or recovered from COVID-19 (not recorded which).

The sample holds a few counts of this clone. CDR3: CASRGVQGVNTEAFF. CDR3 DNA: TGTGCCAGCAGGGGCGTCCAGGGTGTCAACACTGAAGCTTTCTTT. This chain connects TRBV6-5 to TRBJ1-1; TRBD1 might be the D (5 bases). Germline values: CDR1 MNHEY, CDR2 SVGAGI. V was clipped by 6 bases and J by 2 bases, with 16 bases between them. The CDR3 spans 15 residues.

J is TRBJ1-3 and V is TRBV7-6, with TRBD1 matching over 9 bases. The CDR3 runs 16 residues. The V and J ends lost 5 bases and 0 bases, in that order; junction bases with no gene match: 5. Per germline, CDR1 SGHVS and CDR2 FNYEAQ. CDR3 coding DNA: TGTGCCAGCAGCAATGGACAGGGGACCTCTGGAAACACCATATATTTT. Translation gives CASSNGQGTSGNTIYF.

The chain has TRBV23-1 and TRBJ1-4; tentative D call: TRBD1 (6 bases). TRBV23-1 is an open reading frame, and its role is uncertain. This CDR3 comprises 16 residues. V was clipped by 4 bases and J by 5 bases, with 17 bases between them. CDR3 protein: CASSPRRTVGNEKLFF. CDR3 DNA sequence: TGCGCCAGCAGTCCACGACGGACAGTTGGGAATGAAAAACTGTTTTTT.

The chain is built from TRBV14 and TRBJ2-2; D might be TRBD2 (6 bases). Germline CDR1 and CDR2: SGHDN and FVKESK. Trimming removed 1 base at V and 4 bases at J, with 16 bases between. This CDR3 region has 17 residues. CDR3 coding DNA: TGTGCCAGCAGCCAAGGAGTACTAGCCGATTTCACCGGGGAGCTGTTTTTT. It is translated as CASSQGVLADFTGELFF.

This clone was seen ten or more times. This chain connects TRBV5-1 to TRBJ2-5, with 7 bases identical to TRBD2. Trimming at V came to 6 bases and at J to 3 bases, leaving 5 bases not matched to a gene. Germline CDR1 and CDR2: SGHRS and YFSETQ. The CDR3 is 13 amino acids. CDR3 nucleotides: TGCGCCAGCACCACTAGCGTCGAAGAGACCCAGTACTTC. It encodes CASTTSVEETQYF.

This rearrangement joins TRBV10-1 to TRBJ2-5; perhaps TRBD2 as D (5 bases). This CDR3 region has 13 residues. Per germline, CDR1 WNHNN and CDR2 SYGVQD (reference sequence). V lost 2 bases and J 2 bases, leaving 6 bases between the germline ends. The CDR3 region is CASSEGGQETQYF. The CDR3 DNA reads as TGCGCCAGCAGTGAGGGCGGGCAAGAGACCCAGTACTTC.

The CDR3 bases are TGTGCCAGCAGCACCACAAGCGGGAGCTCCTACAATGAGCAGTTCTTC. Translating gives CASSTTSGSSYNEQFF. V gene TRBV5-6 combines with J gene TRBJ2-1, with 8 bases fitting TRBD2. With V trimmed by 4 bases and J by 0 bases, 6 bases remained unmatched. From germline, CDR1 is SGHDT and CDR2 YYEEEE. The CDR3 totals 16 residues.

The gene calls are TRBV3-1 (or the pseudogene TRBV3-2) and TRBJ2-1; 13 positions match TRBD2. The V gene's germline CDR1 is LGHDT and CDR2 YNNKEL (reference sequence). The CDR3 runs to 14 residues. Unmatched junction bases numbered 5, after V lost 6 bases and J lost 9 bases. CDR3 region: CASRLAGGPVEQFF. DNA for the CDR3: TGTGCCAGCAGACTAGCGGGAGGGCCAGTTGAGCAGTTCTTC.

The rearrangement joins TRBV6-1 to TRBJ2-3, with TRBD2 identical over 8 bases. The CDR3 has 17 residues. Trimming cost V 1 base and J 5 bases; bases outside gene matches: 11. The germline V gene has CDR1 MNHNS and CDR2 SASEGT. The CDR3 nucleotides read TGTGCCAGCAGTGAAGGAGCGGGACTAGTCGCTTTAGATACGCAGTATTTT. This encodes CASSEGAGLVALDTQYF.

The DNA of the CDR3 is TGTGCCAGTGGGAACCCGGGACACCTGAACACTGAAGCTTTCTTT. Amino acids: CASGNPGHLNTEAFF. This chain connects TRBV19 to TRBJ1-1; tentative D call: TRBD1 (6 bases). Germline V gives CDR1 LNHDA, CDR2 SQIVND (reference sequence). The CDR3 runs to 15 residues. V lost 8 bases and J lost 0, with 16 bases in between.